One sample yielded the 14 T cell receptor beta chains listed below, sequenced in a study of cytotoxic CD8 clonotypes in ibrutinib-treated CLL. Method: immunoSEQ multiplex PCR; TCRdb's copy keeps in-frame clones and lacks some. The table records 150,000 to 200,000 clones, 81% of them present only once. The sequenced sample was PBMCs, obtained after 12 months of ibrutinib treatment. These receptors originate from a human donor with chronic lymphocytic leukemia.

This clone was observed a handful of times. V and J are TRBV19 and TRBJ2-1, with D possibly matching TRBD1 (6 bases). Germline-derived CDR1 and CDR2 are LNHDA and SQIVND (reference sequence). This CDR3 has 14 amino acids. V lost 7 bases and J 3 bases, leaving 13 bases between the germline ends. CDR3 nucleotides: TGTGCCAGTATGAGAGGGGGAAACTACAATGAGCAGTTCTTC. Protein product: CASMRGGNYNEQFF.

The genes are TRBV5-1 and TRBJ2-7, with 8 bases aligning to TRBD2. V lost 0 bases and J lost 7; bases outside the gene matches: 6. Germline CDR1 reads SGHRS; CDR2 reads YFSETQ. The CDR3 has 14 residues. The DNA of the CDR3 is TGCGCCAGCAGCTTGGCCGGGGGGGCAAGGGAGCAGTACTTC. Protein: CASSLAGGAREQYF.

This chain joins TRBV5-6 and TRBJ1-1, with D perhaps TRBD1 (5 bases). V was shortened by 6 bases and J by 5 bases, with 14 bases between the two germline ends. Germline CDR1 and CDR2: SGHDT and YYEEEE. The CDR3 is 13 amino acids. This CDR3 reads CASTYKTETEAFF. The CDR3 DNA reads as TGTGCCAGCACGTATAAGACAGAAACTGAAGCTTTCTTT.

The sample holds a few counts of this clone. V is TRBV5-1 and J is TRBJ2-2; D unclear. This CDR3 comprises 12 residues. Germline V gives CDR1 SGHRS, CDR2 YFSETQ. V lost 3 bases to trimming and J lost 2 bases, with 2 bases between them. CDR3 residues: CASSSNTGELFF. DNA of the CDR3: TGCGCCAGCAGCTCTAACACCGGGGAGCTGTTTTTT.

The chain recombines TRBV6-5 with TRBJ1-1; 8 bases match TRBD1. Germline CDR1 and CDR2: MNHEY and SVGAGI. The V and J ends lost 6 bases and 6 bases, in that order; junction bases with no gene match: 6. CDR3 length: 13 residues. In DNA form, the CDR3 reads TGTGCCAGCAGGAGGACAGGGCAGCCTGAAGCTTTCTTT. Amino acids: CASRRTGQPEAFF.

The chain carries TRBV2 and TRBJ1-5, with unresolved D. The length of the CDR3 is 14 residues. CDR1 is SNHLY and CDR2 is FYNNEI in the germline V gene. The V and J ends lost 9 bases and 6 bases respectively, with 18 bases between them. CDR3 loop: CASGVVLVGQPQHF. CDR3 coding DNA: TGTGCCAGTGGGGTAGTACTAGTCGGTCAGCCCCAGCATTTT.

This clone occurred once. V and J are TRBV10-3 and TRBJ2-1; 8 positions agree with TRBD2. V shed 10 bases and J 7 bases; nucleotides not matched to a gene: 3. Germline CDR1 ENHRY, CDR2 SYGVKD. The CDR3 sequence is 11 residues long. The CDR3 is CASTSGNEQFF. The CDR3 DNA follows: TGTGCCAGTACTAGCGGAAATGAGCAGTTCTTC.

This clone is a singleton in its sample. The CDR3 loop reads CATSPGGSTDTQYF. The CDR3 DNA follows: TGTGCCACCAGCCCGGGGGGCAGCACAGATACGCAGTATTTT. V gene TRBV15 combines with J gene TRBJ2-3, with D tentatively TRBD2 (7 bases). This CDR3 is 14 amino acids long. Between the trimmed V and J ends, which lost 5 bases and 0 bases, there was a span of 9 bases. Germline values: CDR1 LNHNV, CDR2 YYDKDF (reference sequence).

V is TRBV7-9 and J is TRBJ1-1; weak D call: TRBD1 (5 bases). V dropped 0 bases and J dropped 4 bases, with 15 bases sitting between them. This CDR3 spans 16 amino acids. From germline, CDR1 is SEHNR and CDR2 FQNEAQ (reference sequence). CDR3 DNA: TGTGCCAGCAGCTTAGCGGGAGGGGAGCCAAGCACTGAAGCTTTCTTT. Translated, it gives CASSLAGGEPSTEAFF.

The J gene is TRBJ2-2, the V gene TRBV2, with TRBD1 as a possible D gene (6 bases). This CDR3 region has 15 residues. V was clipped by 8 bases and J by 5 bases, with 18 bases between them. Germline-derived CDR1 and CDR2 are SNHLY and FYNNEI. CDR3 nucleotides: TGTGCCAGCGCCCCGGGACATGGGCGTACCGGGGAGCTGTTTTTT. It codes for CASAPGHGRTGELFF. The variable domain in full, with the rest retrieved from reference TRBV2 and TRBJ2-2, is EPEVTQTPSHQVTQMGQEVILRCVPISNHLYFYWYRQILGQKVEFLVSFYNNEISEKSEIFDDQFSVERPDGSNFTLKIRSTKLEDSAMYFCASAPGHGRTGELFFGEGSRLTVL.

The chain joins TRBV27 to TRBJ1-2; possible D gene TRBD1, 5 bases. CDR1 and CDR2 (germline): MNHEY, SMNVEV (reference sequence). V was trimmed by 0 bases and J by 6 bases, leaving 11 bases between them. The CDR3 length is 14 residues. CDR3 DNA sequence: TGTGCCAGCAGTTTATCCCCCTCAGGGCATGGCTACACCTTC. Its translation: CASSLSPSGHGYTF.

V gene TRBV15 combines with J gene TRBJ2-4, with no clear D. CDR1 and CDR2 (germline): LNHNV, YYDKDF (reference sequence). V dropped 0 bases and J dropped 4 bases, with 13 bases sitting between them. The CDR3 covers 16 residues. CDR3 residues: CATSRDSGSLKNIQYF. The CDR3 nucleotides are TGTGCCACCAGCAGAGATTCTGGGTCCCTGAAAAACATTCAGTACTTC.

A single count supports this clone. This sequence joins TRBV5-1 and TRBJ1-2; D may be TRBD1 (5 bases). In germline, CDR1 is SGHRS, CDR2 YFSETQ. The CDR3 extends over 14 amino acids. V lost 1 base and J lost 4, with 11 bases in between. The CDR3 sequence: CASSLIQGSYGYTF. CDR3 nucleotides: TGCGCCAGCAGCTTGATCCAGGGTAGCTATGGCTACACCTTC.

The rearrangement links TRBV11-2 to TRBJ2-5, with D perhaps TRBD1 or TRBD2 (5 bases each). Germline CDR1 reads SGHAT; CDR2 reads FQNNGV. The CDR3 totals 16 residues. V was shortened by 7 bases and J by 5 bases, with 23 bases between the two germline ends. The CDR3 loop is CASTPSWRQGGETQYF. The CDR3 DNA reads TGTGCCAGCACCCCCTCGTGGAGGCAGGGCGGGGAGACCCAGTACTTC. Filled out from reference TRBV11-2 and TRBJ2-5, the complete variable domain reads EAGVAQSPRYKIIEKRQSVAFWCNPISGHATLYWYQQILGQGPKLLIQFQNNGVVDDSQLPKDRFSAERLKGVDSTLKIQPAKLEDSAVYLCASTPSWRQGGETQYFGPGTRLLVL.